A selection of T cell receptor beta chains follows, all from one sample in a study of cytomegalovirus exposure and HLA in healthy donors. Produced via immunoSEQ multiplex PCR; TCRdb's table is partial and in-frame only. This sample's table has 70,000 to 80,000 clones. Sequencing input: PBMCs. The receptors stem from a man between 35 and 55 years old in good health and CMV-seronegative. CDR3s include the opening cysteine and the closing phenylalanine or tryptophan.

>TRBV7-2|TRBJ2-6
CASSYRGPGANVLTF
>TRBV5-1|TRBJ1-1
CASSLDSLGTEAFF
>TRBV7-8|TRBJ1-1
CASSTFGILATEAFF
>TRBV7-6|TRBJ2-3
CASSHRLGTDTQYF
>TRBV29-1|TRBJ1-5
CSVADRFDQPQHF
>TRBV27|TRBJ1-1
CASSSGGNTEAFF
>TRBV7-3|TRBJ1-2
CASSLGQGYGYTF
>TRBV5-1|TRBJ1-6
CASSFGQARESLHF
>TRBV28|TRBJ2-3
CASSWGQSLDTQYF
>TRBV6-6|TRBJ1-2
CASSPQGVNYGYTF
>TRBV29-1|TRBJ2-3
CSVEEGTDTQYF
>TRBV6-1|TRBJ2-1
CALGAGVRYNEQFF
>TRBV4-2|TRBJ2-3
CASSRAGPDTQYF
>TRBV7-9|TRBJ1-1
CASRVGAEAFF
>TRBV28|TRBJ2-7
CASSLGRDYEQYF
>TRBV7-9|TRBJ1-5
CASSFGTGNQPQHF
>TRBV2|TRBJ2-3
CASSLSGGFTDTQYF
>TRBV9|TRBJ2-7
CASSADAGQGRSYEQYF
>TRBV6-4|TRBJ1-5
CASSPGQHQPQHF
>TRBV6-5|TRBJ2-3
CASSYSRQGGDTQYF
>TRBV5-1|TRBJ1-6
CASSPSGLNNSPLHF
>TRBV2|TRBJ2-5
CASRETGGRETQYF
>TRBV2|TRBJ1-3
CASSEADWVRGNTIYF
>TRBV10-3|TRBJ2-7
CAISLEQGSSYEQYF
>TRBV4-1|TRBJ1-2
CASSQDPWGSDYGYTF
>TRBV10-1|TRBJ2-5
CASSESGRETQYF
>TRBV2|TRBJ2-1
CASSDVRLYNEQFF